Listed here are 19 T cell receptor beta chains from one sample, sequenced in a study of blood T cells in healthy people across ages (dated by TCRdb to between 2014 and 2017). The library relied on 5' RACE. Reads for this sample came from an Illumina HiSeq 2500. A second PCR of about 6 to 11 cycles was performed with a sample-barcoded 5' primer and a J-beta primer mix. TCRdb ran its own pipeline on the public reads, namely fastp trimming at Q25 and MiXCR clone calling, and kept in-frame beta chains. Every CDR3 protein is listed once, alongside the most common genes and DNA of its rows. In this sample the table shows 800,000 or so distinct CDR3 sequences, more than 20% of which occur a single time. The ten largest clones represent around 3.6% of the sample. This same sample was also taken into another study, of T cells of mothers and their children.

What was sequenced was blood. The receptors here all came from a boy younger than 18 in good health.

This chain joins TRBV6-6 and TRBJ2-5; a weak D match, TRBD2 (6 bases). This CDR3 region has 15 residues. The V and J ends lost 4 bases and 4 bases respectively, with 16 bases between them. The germline CDR1 and CDR2 sequences are MNHNY and SVGAGI (reference sequence). CDR3 protein: CASSSLDGSGETQYF. The CDR3 region has the DNA TGTGCCAGCAGTTCCCTGGACGGGAGCGGAGAGACCCAGTACTTC.

The chain couples TRBV2 to TRBJ1-1; 8 bases align to TRBD1. CDR1 and CDR2 from the germline V gene are SNHLY and FYNNEI. The CDR3 sequence is 13 residues long. With V trimmed by 8 bases and J by 1 base, 3 bases remained unmatched. The CDR3 loop reads CASFTGGNTEAFF. In nucleotides, the CDR3 is TGTGCCAGCTTTACAGGGGGGAACACTGAAGCTTTCTTT. The whole variable domain, remainder taken from reference TRBV2 and TRBJ1-1, is EPEVTQTPSHQVTQMGQEVILRCVPISNHLYFYWYRQILGQKVEFLVSFYNNEISEKSEIFDDQFSVERPDGSNFTLKIRSTKLEDSAMYFCASFTGGNTEAFFGQGTRLTVV.

This clonotype was detected only a few times. The chain links TRBV10-3 to TRBJ2-1; tentative D call: TRBD1 (5 bases). The DNA end favors TRBJ2-5, so the J call may be wrong. In germline, CDR1 is ENHRY, CDR2 SYGVKD. The CDR3 covers 14 residues. The CDR3 coding sequence is TGTGCCATCAGTGAGTCCCAGGGTCTGGAGACCCAGTACTTC. Its translation is CAISESQGLETQYF.

This clonotype was detected only a few times. The V call is TRBV28, the J call TRBJ2-7; D is undetermined. CDR3 length: 13 amino acids. Per germline, CDR1 MDHEN and CDR2 SYDVKM. Between the trimmed V and J ends, which lost 6 bases and 2 bases, there was a span of 11 bases. As DNA, the CDR3 is TGTGCCAGCAGGAGGACGGCACCCTACGAGCAGTACTTC. This encodes CASRRTAPYEQYF. The full variable domain, with the rest looked up from reference TRBV28 and TRBJ2-7, is DVKVTQSSRYLVKRTGEKVFLECVQDMDHENMFWYRQDPGLGLRLIYFSYDVKMKEKGDIPEGYSVSREKKERFSLILESASTNQTSMYLCASRRTAPYEQYFGPGTRLTVT.

This chain joins TRBV4-3 and TRBJ2-1; 7 bases are a match to TRBD2. CDR1 and CDR2 from the germline V gene are LGHNA and YSLEER. This CDR3 region has 17 residues. V trimming: 1 base; J trimming: 1 base; junction bases outside the gene matches: 7. This chain's CDR3 is CASSQAWLAVSYNEQFF. In DNA, the CDR3 is TGCGCCAGCAGCCAAGCGTGGCTAGCGGTGTCCTACAATGAGCAGTTCTTC.

This clonotype was seen more than once but under ten times. One end of the junction is discordant with germline, which a read error may explain. This chain uses TRBV9 with TRBJ2-5; 11 bases fit TRBD2. Judging by the DNA end, TRBJ2-1 fits better; the J call may be wrong. Germline CDR1 and CDR2: SGDLS and YYNGEE. This CDR3 has 14 residues. This CDR3 is CASSDSGGANEQFF. CDR3 nucleotide sequence: TGCGCCAGCAGCGATAGCGGGGGGGCCAATGAGCAGTTCTTC.

For this clonotype: One junction end disagrees with the germline gene, perhaps due to a read error. The chain recombines TRBV12-3 or TRBV12-4 with TRBJ2-4; the D is unclear. The CDR3 totals 17 residues. The CDR3 nucleotides are TGCGCCAGCAGTCAAGAGGCACCACCTGGGGCCAAAAACATTCAGTACTTC. Protein: CASSQEAPPGAKNIQYF.

The chain links TRBV12-3 or TRBV12-4 to TRBJ1-4, with a tentative D call TRBD1 (6 bases). The CDR3 loop spans 15 amino acids. Trimming stripped 4 bases from V and 6 bases from J, with 15 bases between. The CDR3 is CASSSPGRGDEKLFF. DNA for the CDR3: TGTGCCAGCAGTTCCCCGGGCAGGGGAGATGAAAAACTGTTTTTT.

This clonotype was seen a few times. The V and J genes are TRBV11-1 and TRBJ2-1; 8 bases align to TRBD2. Trimming at V came to 0 bases and at J to 10 bases, leaving 8 bases not matched to a gene. Per the germline V gene, CDR1 is SGHAT and CDR2 is FQDESV (reference sequence). The CDR3 consists of 15 residues. CDR3 sequence reads: CASSLASGDEREQFF. CDR3 bases: TGTGCCAGCAGCTTAGCTAGCGGGGACGAACGCGAGCAGTTCTTC. Supplemented by reference TRBV11-1 and TRBJ2-1, the full variable domain reads EAEVAQSPRYKITEKSQAVAFWCDPISGHATLYWYRQILGQGPELLVQFQDESVVDDSQLPKDRFSAERLKGVDSTLKIQPAELGDSAMYLCASSLASGDEREQFFGPGTRLTVL.

This clonotype was recorded a few times. V usage is TRBV6-2 or TRBV6-3 and J usage is TRBJ1-5; D gene ambiguous. The V end lost 6 bases, the J end lost 1 base, and 10 bases lay between the germline ends. The CDR3 length is 14 residues. Per the germline V gene, CDR1 is MNHEY and CDR2 is SVGEGT. The CDR3: CASRTPGSNQPQHF. The CDR3 DNA sequence: TGTGCCAGCAGGACACCGGGGAGCAATCAGCCCCAGCATTTT.

The chain links TRBV14 to TRBJ2-5; possible D gene TRBD1, 5 bases. There are 18 residues in the CDR3. V lost 0 bases and J 2 bases, leaving 19 bases between the germline ends. Germline values: CDR1 SGHDN, CDR2 FVKESK. The CDR3 DNA reads TGTGCCAGCAGCCAAGATGGTACAGGCTTCTACAAGCAAGAGACCCAGTACTTC. This translates into CASSQDGTGFYKQETQYF.

This clonotype was detected a few times. The chain links TRBV7-9 to TRBJ2-1; 14 bases map to TRBD2. J lost 9 bases, V lost 5 bases, and 6 bases had no gene match. The CDR3 length is 15 residues. The V gene's germline CDR1 is SEHNR and CDR2 FQNEAQ (reference sequence). The CDR3 loop is CASSRGLAGVREQFF. DNA of the CDR3: TGTGCCAGCAGCCGGGGACTAGCGGGAGTCCGTGAGCAGTTCTTC.

The chain is built from TRBV29-1 and TRBJ2-3; TRBD1 or TRBD2 may be the D gene (8 bases each). Trimming stripped 7 bases from V and 4 bases from J, with 27 bases between. CDR1 SQVTM and CDR2 ANQGSEA come from the germline V gene. The CDR3 totals 17 residues. The chain's CDR3 is CSDPAQGAREEADTQYF. DNA of the CDR3: TGCAGCGACCCTGCTCAGGGGGCGCGGGAGGAGGCAGATACGCAGTATTTT.

This clonotype was seen a handful of times. The chain carries TRBV7-2 and TRBJ1-2; 7 nucleotides align to TRBD1. Trimming at V came to 4 bases and at J to 4 bases, leaving 12 bases not matched to a gene. This CDR3 is 16 amino acids long. Germline CDR1 is SGHTA and CDR2 is FQGNSA. Here the CDR3 DNA reads TGTGCCAGCAGCTCCACCCCCGGGGCAGGGGGCTATGGCTACACCTTC. Protein sequence: CASSSTPGAGGYGYTF.

This clonotype was observed a handful of times. The rearrangement links TRBV4-3 to TRBJ2-1, with TRBD1 as a possible D gene (5 bases). This CDR3 comprises 16 residues. Trimming took off 0 bases at V and 2 bases at J, with 11 bases between the two ends. CDR1 is LGHNA, CDR2 YSLEER, per germline. DNA of the CDR3: TGCGCCAGCAGCCAAGATGTACAGGACACCTACAATGAGCAGTTCTTC. Protein sequence: CASSQDVQDTYNEQFF.

The V and J genes are TRBV28 and TRBJ1-2; no reliable D call. The germline V and J ends were trimmed by 7 bases and 2 bases, with 8 bases remaining between them. CDR3 length: 12 residues. CDR1 MDHEN and CDR2 SYDVKM come from the germline V gene. This CDR3 is CASNVENYGYTF. The CDR3, as DNA: TGTGCCAGCAATGTGGAGAACTATGGCTACACCTTC.

This clonotype turned up a few times. This chain uses TRBV29-1 with TRBJ2-5; 7 nucleotides agree with TRBD2. V trimming: 4 bases; J trimming: 5 bases; junction bases outside the gene matches: 16. Germline CDR1 is SQVTM and CDR2 is ANQGSEA. The CDR3 is 16 residues long. The CDR3 is CSVGGYREESFETQYF. The CDR3 DNA reads as TGCAGCGTTGGCGGGTATCGGGAGGAGTCTTTCGAGACCCAGTACTTC.

V is TRBV4-2 and J is TRBJ1-6; a possible D gene is TRBD1 (5 bases). V was cut by 0 bases and J by 5 bases, with 14 bases left in between. The CDR3 has 17 amino acids. Germline CDR1 reads LGHNA; CDR2 reads YNFKEQ. CDR3: CASSQDTGGLDNSPLHF. The CDR3 region has the DNA TGTGCCAGCAGCCAAGATACCGGGGGTTTGGATAATTCACCCCTCCACTTT.

This clonotype was seen a handful of times. The V gene is TRBV4-3, the J gene TRBJ2-3; TRBD1 matches 7 bases. Germline CDR1 is LGHNA and CDR2 is YSLEER. V shed 0 bases, J shed 6 bases, and the junction held 9 bases outside the gene matches. The CDR3 spans 16 residues. Here the CDR3 reads CASSQDSRGPGDTQYF. The CDR3 bases are TGCGCCAGCAGCCAAGATTCGAGGGGGCCAGGGGATACGCAGTATTTT.